These 2 T cell receptor beta chains came from one sample sequenced in a study of vaccination and CD4 T cells after COVID-19 (dated by TCRdb to 2021 to 2024). What the treatment or condition label conveys for this sample: roughly 10-day PBMC culture with coronavirus spike peptide pools or control peptides (ViraFEST assay). The library was produced with PCR. The run used an Illumina iSeq 100. TCR sequencing of DNA from cultured CD4+ T cells used the Oncomine TCR Beta short-read assay at the Johns Hopkins FTIC core. The public reads were run again by TCRdb, first through fastp at Q25 and then through MiXCR, and only productive beta chains were kept. Rows with a matching CDR3 protein are joined into one entry that keeps the most common DNA and genes. The sample table shows some 19,000 distinct CDR3 sequences, and 50% to 65% are seen once. Of the sample, 5.5% to 7% falls within the top ten clones. These TCRs are of unknown antigen specificity.

The sequenced material came from CD4+ T cells from blood, cultured in vitro. The receptors derive from a human donor who had recovered from COVID-19.

The J gene is TRBJ1-2, the V gene TRBV28; 7 bases agree with TRBD1. Germline CDR1 MDHEN, CDR2 SYDVKM. V was clipped by 7 bases and J by 8 bases; unmatched bases: 7. The CDR3 runs 12 residues. Here the CDR3 reads CASIEGAGGYTF. CDR3 nucleotide sequence: TGTGCCAGCATCGAGGGGGCGGGAGGCTACACCTTC.

The V call is TRBV5-1, the J call TRBJ2-2; 10 bases are a match to TRBD2. The CDR3 is 16 amino acids. Germline V gene lookup returns CDR1 SGHRS and CDR2 YFSETQ. With V trimmed by 4 bases and J by 3 bases, 6 bases remained unmatched. The DNA of the CDR3 is TGCGCCAGCAGCGGTGGGACTAGCGCCTACACCGGGGAGCTGTTTTTT. Translating it yields CASSGGTSAYTGELFF.